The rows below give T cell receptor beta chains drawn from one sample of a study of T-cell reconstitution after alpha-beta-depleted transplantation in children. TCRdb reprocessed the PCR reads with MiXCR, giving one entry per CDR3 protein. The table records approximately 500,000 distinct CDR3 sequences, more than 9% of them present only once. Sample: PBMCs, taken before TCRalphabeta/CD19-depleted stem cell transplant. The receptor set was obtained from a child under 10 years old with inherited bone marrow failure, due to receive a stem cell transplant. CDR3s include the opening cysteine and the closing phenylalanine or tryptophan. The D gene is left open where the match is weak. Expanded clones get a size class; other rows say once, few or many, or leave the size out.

cdr3_aa: CASSWYSDYGYTF
cdr3_nt: TGTGCCAGCAGCTGGTACAGTGACTATGGCTACACCTTC
clone_size: many
v_call: TRBV7-2
d_call: NA
j_call: TRBJ1-2
cdr3_length: 13

cdr3_aa: CASSLSTEQYF
cdr3_nt: TGTGCCAGCAGCTTATCAACGGAGCAGTACTTC
clone_size: few
v_call: TRBV5-4
d_call: NA
j_call: TRBJ2-7
cdr3_length: 11

cdr3_aa: CATSQGIIPNGNEQFF
cdr3_nt: TGTGCCACCAGTCAGGGTATCATACCGAATGGGAATGAGCAGTTCTTC
clone_size: many
v_call: TRBV24-1
d_call: NA
j_call: TRBJ2-1
cdr3_length: 16

cdr3_aa: CSARDPSGNYNEQFF
cdr3_nt: TGCAGTGCTAGAGATCCTAGCGGGAACTACAATGAGCAGTTCTTC
clone_size: few
v_call: TRBV20-1
d_call: TRBD2
j_call: TRBJ2-1
cdr3_length: 15

cdr3_aa: CASSFFGRAYEQYF
cdr3_nt: TGTGCCAGCAGTTTCTTCGGGAGGGCCTACGAGCAGTACTTC
clone_size: many
v_call: TRBV12-3/TRBV12-4
d_call: TRBD2
j_call: TRBJ2-7
cdr3_length: 14

cdr3_aa: CSARGFGLAGRTGELFF
cdr3_nt: TGCAGTGCTAGGGGCTTCGGACTAGCGGGCCGCACCGGGGAGCTGTTTTTT
clone_size: NA
v_call: TRBV20-1
d_call: TRBD2
j_call: TRBJ2-2
cdr3_length: 17

cdr3_aa: CATSRDFPREQYF
cdr3_nt: TGTGCCACCAGCAGAGATTTTCCGCGCGAGCAGTACTTC
clone_size: many
v_call: TRBV15
d_call: NA
j_call: TRBJ2-7
cdr3_length: 13

cdr3_aa: CAISASGWNYEQYF
cdr3_nt: TGTGCCATCAGTGCCAGTGGGTGGAACTACGAGCAGTACTTC
clone_size: few
v_call: TRBV10-3
d_call: NA
j_call: TRBJ2-7
cdr3_length: 14

cdr3_aa: CSATPWESNTEAFF
cdr3_nt: TGCAGTGCTACCCCTTGGGAATCGAACACTGAAGCTTTCTTT
clone_size: few
v_call: TRBV20-1
d_call: NA
j_call: TRBJ1-1
cdr3_length: 14

cdr3_aa: CASSQGTREQGTQYF
cdr3_nt: TGTGCCAGCAGCCAAGGGACAAGGGAGCAGGGTACGCAGTATTTT
clone_size: many
v_call: TRBV7-9
d_call: NA
j_call: TRBJ2-3
cdr3_length: 15

cdr3_aa: CASSQDRTGGYNEQFF
cdr3_nt: TGCGCCAGCAGCCAAGATCGGACAGGGGGCTACAATGAGCAGTTCTTC
clone_size: NA
v_call: TRBV4-1
d_call: TRBD1
j_call: TRBJ2-1
cdr3_length: 16

cdr3_aa: CSAAKRGLGYGYTF
cdr3_nt: TGCAGTGCCGCAAAAAGGGGGCTGGGCTATGGCTACACCTTC
clone_size: NA
v_call: TRBV20-1
d_call: TRBD1
j_call: TRBJ1-2
cdr3_length: 14

cdr3_aa: CASSIVPGLSNQPQHF
cdr3_nt: TGTGCCAGTAGTATAGTACCGGGGCTTAGCAATCAGCCCCAGCATTTT
clone_size: many
v_call: TRBV19
d_call: NA
j_call: TRBJ1-5
cdr3_length: 16

cdr3_aa: CAISAGEGAQYF
cdr3_nt: TGTGCCATCAGTGCTGGTGAGGGTGCGCAGTATTTT
clone_size: many
v_call: TRBV10-3
d_call: NA
j_call: TRBJ2-3
cdr3_length: 12

cdr3_aa: CASSSSGQPGNTIYF
cdr3_nt: TGTGCCAGCAGTTCGTCGGGACAGCCTGGAAACACCATATATTTT
clone_size: many
v_call: TRBV27
d_call: TRBD1
j_call: TRBJ1-3
cdr3_length: 15

cdr3_aa: CASSLVGGHYGYTF
cdr3_nt: TGTGCCAGCAGCTTAGTCGGGGGGCACTATGGCTACACCTTC
clone_size: many
v_call: TRBV7-9
d_call: NA
j_call: TRBJ1-2
cdr3_length: 14

cdr3_aa: CASSQLRGQGDTQYF
cdr3_nt: TGCGCCAGCAGCCAACTCAGGGGGCAGGGAGATACGCAGTATTTT
clone_size: many
v_call: TRBV4-3
d_call: TRBD1
j_call: TRBJ2-3
cdr3_length: 15

cdr3_aa: CSARDLAAGGETQYF
cdr3_nt: TGCAGTGCTAGAGATCTCGCCGCTGGGGGAGAGACCCAGTACTTC
clone_size: many
v_call: TRBV20-1
d_call: NA
j_call: TRBJ2-5
cdr3_length: 15

cdr3_aa: CASSLGAGTTYGYTF
cdr3_nt: TGTGCCAGCAGCTTAGGGGCCGGGACTACCTATGGCTACACCTTC
clone_size: once
v_call: TRBV7-9
d_call: NA
j_call: TRBJ1-2
cdr3_length: 15

cdr3_aa: CASSSFLAGGNEQFF
cdr3_nt: TGTGCCAGCAGCTCGTTTCTAGCGGGAGGAAATGAGCAGTTCTTC
clone_size: many
v_call: TRBV7-8
d_call: TRBD2
j_call: TRBJ2-1
cdr3_length: 15

cdr3_aa: CASSQVGEGGYNEQFF
cdr3_nt: TGTGCCAGCAGCCAAGTCGGGGAGGGGGGCTACAATGAGCAGTTCTTC
clone_size: many
v_call: TRBV3-1
d_call: NA
j_call: TRBJ2-1
cdr3_length: 16

cdr3_aa: CASRAPEQFF
cdr3_nt: TGTGCCAGCAGGGCCCCTGAGCAGTTCTTC
clone_size: NA
v_call: TRBV2
d_call: NA
j_call: TRBJ2-1
cdr3_length: 10

cdr3_aa: CASSPGPWLGYTF
cdr3_nt: TGTGCCAGCAGTCCGGGGCCCTGGCTCGGCTACACCTTC
clone_size: many
v_call: TRBV27
d_call: NA
j_call: TRBJ1-2
cdr3_length: 13

cdr3_aa: CASSLGLWGASTDTQYF
cdr3_nt: TGTGCCAGCAGCTTGGGCCTTTGGGGAGCGAGCACAGATACGCAGTATTTT
clone_size: NA
v_call: TRBV11-2
d_call: NA
j_call: TRBJ2-3
cdr3_length: 17

cdr3_aa: CASSKGALAGGDNEQFF
cdr3_nt: TGTGCCAGCAGCAAGGGGGCACTAGCGGGAGGGGATAATGAGCAGTTCTTC
clone_size: NA
v_call: TRBV4-2
d_call: TRBD2
j_call: TRBJ2-1
cdr3_length: 17

cdr3_aa: CAISDPRTSGTTTSYNEQFF
cdr3_nt: TGTGCCATCAGTGACCCGAGGACTAGCGGGACCACCACCTCCTACAATGAGCAGTTCTTC
clone_size: many
v_call: TRBV10-3
d_call: TRBD2
j_call: TRBJ2-1
cdr3_length: 20

cdr3_aa: CAWSVRLSGYTF
cdr3_nt: TGTGCCTGGAGTGTACGGCTTTCTGGCTACACCTTC
clone_size: NA
v_call: TRBV30
d_call: NA
j_call: TRBJ1-2
cdr3_length: 12

cdr3_aa: CSAPGQGFYEQYF
cdr3_nt: TGCAGTGCTCCGGGACAGGGGTTTTACGAGCAGTACTTC
clone_size: many
v_call: TRBV20-1
d_call: TRBD1
j_call: TRBJ2-7
cdr3_length: 13

cdr3_aa: CSARDWVREGPDEQFF
cdr3_nt: TGCAGTGCTAGAGATTGGGTGAGGGAGGGCCCCGATGAGCAGTTCTTC
clone_size: many
v_call: TRBV20-1
d_call: TRBD2
j_call: TRBJ2-1
cdr3_length: 16

cdr3_aa: CASSSSGGRIGQYF
cdr3_nt: TGTGCCAGCAGCTCGTCGGGCGGGAGAATAGGGCAGTACTTC
clone_size: many
v_call: TRBV7-2
d_call: TRBD2
j_call: TRBJ2-7
cdr3_length: 14

cdr3_aa: CSVEGQGKYEQYF
cdr3_nt: TGCAGCGTAGAGGGACAGGGGAAATACGAGCAGTACTTC
clone_size: many
v_call: TRBV29-1
d_call: TRBD1
j_call: TRBJ2-7
cdr3_length: 13

cdr3_aa: CASSFPRGNTEAFF
cdr3_nt: TGTGCCAGCAGTTTCCCTAGGGGGAACACTGAAGCTTTCTTT
clone_size: few
v_call: TRBV6-2/TRBV6-3
d_call: NA
j_call: TRBJ1-1
cdr3_length: 14

cdr3_aa: CASSLVAPNEQFF
cdr3_nt: TGTGCCAGCAGCTTGGTGGCGCCCAATGAGCAGTTCTTC
clone_size: many
v_call: TRBV5-8
d_call: NA
j_call: TRBJ2-1
cdr3_length: 13

cdr3_aa: CASSPVAGGRDTGELFF
cdr3_nt: TGTGCCAGCAGTCCAGTAGCGGGAGGTCGGGACACCGGGGAGCTGTTTTTT
clone_size: many
v_call: TRBV28
d_call: TRBD2
j_call: TRBJ2-2
cdr3_length: 17

cdr3_aa: CSVEGERFAQETQYF
cdr3_nt: TGCAGCGTTGAAGGGGAGCGCTTCGCGCAAGAGACCCAGTACTTC
clone_size: many
v_call: TRBV29-1
d_call: NA
j_call: TRBJ2-5
cdr3_length: 15

cdr3_aa: CATSPRTQSEETQYF
cdr3_nt: TGTGCCACCAGTCCCAGGACCCAGAGTGAAGAGACCCAGTACTTC
clone_size: NA
v_call: TRBV24-1
d_call: NA
j_call: TRBJ2-5
cdr3_length: 15

cdr3_aa: CASSRTGSNTGELFF
cdr3_nt: TGCGCCAGCAGCAGGACAGGAAGTAACACCGGGGAGCTGTTTTTT
clone_size: many
v_call: TRBV5-1
d_call: TRBD1
j_call: TRBJ2-2
cdr3_length: 15

cdr3_aa: CSVQANPYNEQFF
cdr3_nt: TGCAGTGTTCAAGCGAATCCGTACAATGAGCAGTTCTTC
clone_size: many
v_call: TRBV20-1
d_call: NA
j_call: TRBJ2-1
cdr3_length: 13

cdr3_aa: CASSSVGDRAGRTEAFF
cdr3_nt: TGTGCCAGCAGTTCCGTAGGGGACAGGGCAGGGAGGACTGAAGCTTTCTTT
clone_size: NA
v_call: TRBV28
d_call: TRBD1
j_call: TRBJ1-1
cdr3_length: 17

cdr3_aa: CASSLRGTGWQFF
cdr3_nt: TGTGCCAGCAGTCTCAGGGGCACAGGGTGGCAGTTCTTC
clone_size: few
v_call: TRBV6-1
d_call: NA
j_call: TRBJ2-1
cdr3_length: 13

cdr3_aa: CASSLATVRHSGNTIYF
cdr3_nt: TGTGCCAGCAGCTTAGCTACGGTCCGCCACTCTGGAAACACCATATATTTT
clone_size: many
v_call: TRBV7-6
d_call: NA
j_call: TRBJ1-3
cdr3_length: 17

cdr3_aa: CASSIGVRSNTQYF
cdr3_nt: TGTGCCAGTAGTATTGGTGTCAGATCTAATACGCAGTATTTT
clone_size: many
v_call: TRBV19
d_call: NA
j_call: TRBJ2-3
cdr3_length: 14